This is a list of T cell receptor beta chains from one sample in a study of early T cells in non-severe SARS-CoV-2 infection. One entry per CDR3 protein results from TCRdb running MiXCR on the 5' RACE reads. The sample holds more than 85,000 distinct CDR3 sequences, over 10% seen once. The material was whole blood, obtained at baseline. The receptors stem from an adult who was a healthcare worker with PCR-confirmed SARS-CoV-2 infection or an uninfected control (not recorded which). CDR3s include the opening cysteine and the closing phenylalanine or tryptophan.

>TRBJ2-7|TRBV7-2
CASSLVKEVYEQYF
>TRBJ2-7|TRBV11-3
CASSLQGNSRYEQYF
>TRBJ2-2|TRBV5-6
CASSLSRLAGVGTGELFF
>TRBJ1-1|TRBV6-2/TRBV6-3
CASSTPQTANTEAFF
>TRBJ2-7|TRBV5-1
CASSLRESVDEQYF
>TRBJ2-7|TRBV2
CASSLAPGAYEQYF
>TRBJ1-4|TRBV4-2
CASSAERQLLFF
>TRBJ2-3|TRBV2
CASSEDTQYF
>TRBJ2-3|TRBV2
CASSETDTQYF
>TRBJ1-2|TRBV19
CASQRKQGHGYTF
>TRBJ2-1|TRBV20-1
CSAQYGSSYNEQFF
>TRBJ1-1|TRBV12-3/TRBV12-4
CASSRDRRPTEAFF
>TRBJ2-7|TRBV24-1
CATMRPEYEQYF
>TRBJ2-7|TRBV12-3/TRBV12-4
CASSFFGGAAYEQYF
>TRBJ1-3|TRBV6-5
CASSLAGGSGNTIYF
>TRBJ1-1|TRBV7-3
CASSLFPGMNTEAFF
>TRBJ2-2|TRBV7-3
CASSSRLAGGPSTGELFF
>TRBJ2-1|TRBV20-1
CSASRWGSSYNEQFF
>TRBJ2-5|TRBV12-3/TRBV12-4
CASSTTTQETQYF
>TRBJ1-1|TRBV5-1
CASSSGTENTEAFF
>TRBJ1-2|TRBV20-1
CSAGSTGYGYTF
>TRBJ1-6|TRBV10-3
CAISGGLSGSSPLHF
>TRBJ1-4|TRBV6-5
CASSYSPDRGNEKLFF
>TRBJ1-1|TRBV19
CASSIDPTGVNTEAFF
>TRBJ2-1|TRBV11-3
CASSLGLADNEQFF
>TRBJ2-7|TRBV6-2/TRBV6-3
CASSWVGDYEQYF
>TRBJ2-7|TRBV19
CASSIRTETYEQYF
>TRBJ2-7|TRBV3-1
CASSQSLGNEQYF
>TRBJ2-6|TRBV10-3
CAIRGGANVLTF
>TRBJ1-5|TRBV5-4
CASSFTGGEGNQPQHF
>TRBJ1-1|TRBV29-1
CSVVGAGEAFF
>TRBJ1-1|TRBV30
CAWSVWDLNTEAFF
>TRBJ2-3|TRBV28
CASSLAAGLRGTQYF
>TRBJ2-7|TRBV18
CASSPAGDYEQYF
>TRBJ1-2|TRBV5-1
CASSNPGGARIGYTF
>TRBJ2-1|TRBV10-3
CAISVAGGSYNEQFF
>TRBJ1-2|TRBV20-1
CSAPTGGKYGYTF